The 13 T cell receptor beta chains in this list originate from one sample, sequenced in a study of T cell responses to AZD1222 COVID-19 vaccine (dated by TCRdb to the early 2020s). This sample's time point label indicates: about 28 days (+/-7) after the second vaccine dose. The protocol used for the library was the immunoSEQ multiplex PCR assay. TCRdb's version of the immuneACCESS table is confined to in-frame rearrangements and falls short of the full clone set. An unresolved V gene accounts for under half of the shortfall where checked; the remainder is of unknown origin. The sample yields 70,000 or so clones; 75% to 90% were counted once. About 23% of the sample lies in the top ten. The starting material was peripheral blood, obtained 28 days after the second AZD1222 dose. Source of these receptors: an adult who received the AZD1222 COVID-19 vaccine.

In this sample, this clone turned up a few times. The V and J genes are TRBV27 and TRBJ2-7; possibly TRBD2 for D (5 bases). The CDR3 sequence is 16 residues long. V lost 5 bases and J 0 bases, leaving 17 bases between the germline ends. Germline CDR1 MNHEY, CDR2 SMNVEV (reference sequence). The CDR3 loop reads CASSTGTGKSSYEQYF. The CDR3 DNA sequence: TGTGCCAGCAGTACCGGCACGGGAAAAAGCTCCTACGAGCAGTACTTC.

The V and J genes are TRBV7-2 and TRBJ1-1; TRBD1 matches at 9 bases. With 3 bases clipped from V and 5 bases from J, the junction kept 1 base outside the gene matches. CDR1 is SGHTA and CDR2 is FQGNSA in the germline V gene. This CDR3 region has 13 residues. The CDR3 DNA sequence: TGTGCCAGCAGCTTGGACAGGGGTACTGAAGCTTTCTTT. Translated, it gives CASSLDRGTEAFF.

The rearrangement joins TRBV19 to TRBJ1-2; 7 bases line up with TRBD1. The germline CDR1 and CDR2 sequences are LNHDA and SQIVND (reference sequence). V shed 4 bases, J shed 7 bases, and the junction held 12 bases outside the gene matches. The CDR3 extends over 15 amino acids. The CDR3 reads CASSTTLQGLSGYTF. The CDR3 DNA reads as TGTGCCAGTAGTACCACTCTACAGGGGCTCAGTGGCTACACCTTC.

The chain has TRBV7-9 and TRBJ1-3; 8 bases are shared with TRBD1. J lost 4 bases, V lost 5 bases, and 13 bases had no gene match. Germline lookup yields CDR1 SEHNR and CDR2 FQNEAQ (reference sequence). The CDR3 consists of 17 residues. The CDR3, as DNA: TGTGCCAGCAGCCTCTCCAACCGAGCAGGGGGCGGAAACACCATATATTTT. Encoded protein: CASSLSNRAGGGNTIYF. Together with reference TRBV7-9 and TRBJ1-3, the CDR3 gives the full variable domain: DTGVSQNPRHKITKRGQNVTFRCDPISEHNRLYWYRQTLGQGPEFLTYFQNEAQLEKSRLLSDRFSAERPKGSFSTLEIQRTEQGDSAMYLCASSLSNRAGGGNTIYFGEGSWLTVV.

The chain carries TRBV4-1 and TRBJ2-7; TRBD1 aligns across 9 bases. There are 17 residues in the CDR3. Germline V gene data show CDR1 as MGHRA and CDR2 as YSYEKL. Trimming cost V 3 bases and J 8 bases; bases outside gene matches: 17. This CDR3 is CASSHRPTGTGPPKQYF. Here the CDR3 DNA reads TGCGCCAGCAGCCACCGACCGACCGGGACAGGGCCCCCCAAGCAGTACTTC.

CDR3 in amino acids: CASSFLPGTSYEQYF. CDR3 DNA: TGTGCCAGCAGTTTCCTCCCCGGGACTAGCTACGAGCAGTACTTC. The rearrangement uses TRBV27 and TRBJ2-7; 8 bases agree with TRBD2. Germline V gene data show CDR1 as MNHEY and CDR2 as SMNVEV (reference sequence). There are 15 residues in the CDR3. After removal of 3 bases from V and 3 bases from J, the junction contained 7 bases not matched to a gene.

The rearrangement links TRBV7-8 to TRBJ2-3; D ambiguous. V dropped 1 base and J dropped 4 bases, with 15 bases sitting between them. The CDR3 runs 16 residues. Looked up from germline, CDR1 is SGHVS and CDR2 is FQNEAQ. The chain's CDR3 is CASSLGRLINADTQYF. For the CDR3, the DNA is TGTGCCAGCAGCTTAGGCCGGCTAATAAACGCAGATACGCAGTATTTT.

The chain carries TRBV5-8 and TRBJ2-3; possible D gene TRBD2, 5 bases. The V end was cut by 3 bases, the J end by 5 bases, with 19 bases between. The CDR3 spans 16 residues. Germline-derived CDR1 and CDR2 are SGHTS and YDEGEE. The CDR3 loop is CASSSSTDYWGDTQYF. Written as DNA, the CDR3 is TGTGCCAGCAGCTCTTCGACCGACTATTGGGGAGATACGCAGTATTTT.

The CDR3 nucleotides are TGCGCCAGCAGCGGGGGACTAGCCCCTTACAATGAGCAGTTCTTC. The encoded protein is CASSGGLAPYNEQFF. V gene TRBV10-1 combines with J gene TRBJ2-1, with 9 positions matching TRBD2. The germline CDR1 and CDR2 sequences are WNHNN and SYGVQD (reference sequence). The CDR3 extends over 15 amino acids. V shed 6 bases and J 4 bases; nucleotides not matched to a gene: 7.

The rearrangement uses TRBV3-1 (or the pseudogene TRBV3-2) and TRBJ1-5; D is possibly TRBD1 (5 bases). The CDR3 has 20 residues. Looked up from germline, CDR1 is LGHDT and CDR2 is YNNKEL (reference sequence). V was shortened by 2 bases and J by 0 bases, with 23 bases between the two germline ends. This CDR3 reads CASSQSVVRGVLYSNQPQHF. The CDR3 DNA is TGTGCCAGCAGCCAATCCGTTGTTCGGGGGGTCCTTTATAGCAATCAGCCCCAGCATTTT.

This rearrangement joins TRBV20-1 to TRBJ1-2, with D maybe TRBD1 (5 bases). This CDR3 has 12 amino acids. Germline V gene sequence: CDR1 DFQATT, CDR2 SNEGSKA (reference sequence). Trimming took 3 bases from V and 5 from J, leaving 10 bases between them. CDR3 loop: CSASLGEYGYTF. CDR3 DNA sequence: TGCAGTGCTAGTTTGGGGGAATATGGCTACACCTTC.

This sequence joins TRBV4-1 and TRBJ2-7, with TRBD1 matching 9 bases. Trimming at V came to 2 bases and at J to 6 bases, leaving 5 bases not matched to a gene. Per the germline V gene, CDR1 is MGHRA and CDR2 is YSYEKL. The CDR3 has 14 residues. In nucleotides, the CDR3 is TGCGCCAGCAGCCAAATGGGACAGGGTGGCGAGCAGTACTTC. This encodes CASSQMGQGGEQYF.

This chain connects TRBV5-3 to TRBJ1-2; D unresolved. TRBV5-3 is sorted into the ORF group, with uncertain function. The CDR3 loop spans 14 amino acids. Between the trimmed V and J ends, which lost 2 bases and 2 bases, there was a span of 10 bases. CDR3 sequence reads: CARSLDPRNYGYTF. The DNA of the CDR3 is TGTGCCAGAAGCTTAGATCCCCGAAACTATGGCTACACCTTC.